This T cell receptor (beta chain) derives from a study of blood T cell repertoires in COVID-19. Background on the study: Nucleic acid was either cDNA or gDNA, and it came from T cells, B-cell-depleted T cells, or PBMCs.

Authors' processing steps: The assay estimated nucleated cells by amplifying reference gene primers. The data were produced by immunoSEQ multiplex PCR, yet TCRdb's version contains in-frame clones alone and is incomplete. V, J and clone size reflect that table, while D and trimming were determined from the DNA. The sample includes roughly 87,000 clones, roughly four fifths of them seen just once. CDR1 and CDR2 (germline): SGHRS, YFSETQ. This CDR3 region has 14 residues. V gave up 3 bases and J gave up 2 bases, with 11 bases separating them. The sequenced sample consisted of peripheral blood. The V gene is TRBV5-1, the J gene TRBJ1-1, with D perhaps TRBD1 (6 bases). This clonotype was obtained from a woman in her seventies with acute or convalescent COVID-19. The CDR3 DNA follows: TGCGCCAGCAGCTGGCAGGGGCCAAACACTGAAGCTTTCTTT. Its protein product is CASSWQGPNTEAFF.